This passage covers 26 T cell receptor beta chains from one sample sequenced in a study of blood T cell repertoires in COVID-19. Method: immunoSEQ multiplex PCR; TCRdb's copy keeps in-frame clones and lacks some. This table holds some 300,000 clones, just under 90% found once. Sequenced material: PBMCs or T cells enriched from blood (not recorded which). These receptors all come from a woman in her twenties or thirties who had recovered from COVID-19.

This clone was observed once. This chain uses TRBV30 with TRBJ1-3; 9 nucleotides agree with TRBD1. J gave up 2 bases and V 2 bases, and 4 bases lay outside the gene matches. The CDR3 length is 15 residues. Germline CDR1 reads GTSNPN; CDR2 reads SVGIG (reference sequence). The CDR3 DNA sequence: TGTGCCTGGAGTTGCGGGACAGGGACTGGAAACACCATATATTTT. It yields the protein CAWSCGTGTGNTIYF.

The V call is TRBV28, the J call TRBJ1-2, with 8 positions matching TRBD1. Germline CDR1 is MDHEN and CDR2 is SYDVKM. The V gene end was trimmed by 2 bases and the J gene end by 1 base; junction bases not matched to a gene: 3. The CDR3 has 15 amino acids. The CDR3 DNA sequence: TGTGCCAGCAGTTTAGGACAGGGTGATAACTATGGCTACACCTTC. Translated, it gives CASSLGQGDNYGYTF.

This clone came up a few times. This sample includes further DNA sequences coding for the same CDR3. This chain uses TRBV18 with TRBJ2-1, with 11 nucleotides matching TRBD2. This CDR3 has 16 amino acids. Trimming took 0 bases from V and 5 from J; bases not matched to a gene: 3. In germline, CDR1 is KGHSH, CDR2 LQKENI. CDR3 nucleotides: TGTGCCAGCTCACCACCAGGGACTAGCGGTAACAATGAGCAGTTCTTC. This gives the protein CASSPPGTSGNNEQFF.

The chain links TRBV18 to TRBJ2-5, with TRBD2 matching 9 bases. Germline CDR1 and CDR2: KGHSH and LQKENI. The CDR3 extends over 15 amino acids. The trim removed 6 bases at V and 4 bases at J, leaving 9 bases unmatched. The CDR3 region is CASSSTSGPTETQYF. In DNA, the CDR3 is TGTGCCAGCTCGTCCACTAGCGGGCCAACAGAGACCCAGTACTTC.

The V call is TRBV15, the J call TRBJ2-7; 9 nucleotides align to TRBD1. V lost 3 bases to trimming and J lost 2 bases; unmatched junction nucleotides: 5. Looked up from germline, CDR1 is LNHNV and CDR2 is YYDKDF (reference sequence). The CDR3 is 15 amino acids. The CDR3 nucleotides read TGTGCCACCAGCAGGGGACAGGGCTTTACCTACGAGCAGTACTTC. It translates to CATSRGQGFTYEQYF.

This rearrangement joins TRBV29-1 to TRBJ2-1; maybe TRBD1 (6 bases). V shed 5 bases and J shed 4 bases, with 21 bases lying between them. Germline CDR1 is SQVTM and CDR2 is ANQGSEA. The CDR3 is made up of 16 amino acids. This chain's CDR3 is CSVIEARGTTYNEQFF. CDR3 DNA sequence: TGCAGCGTTATTGAGGCCAGGGGAACGACATACAATGAGCAGTTCTTC.

V gene TRBV18 combines with J gene TRBJ1-3; 7 bases are a match to TRBD1. The junction had 4 bases not matched to a gene; V was cut back by 2 bases and J by 0 bases. Germline V lookup: CDR1 KGHSH, CDR2 LQKENI. The CDR3 is made up of 16 amino acids. The CDR3 spells CASSPSGQSSGNTIYF. In DNA, the CDR3 is TGTGCCAGCTCACCATCGGGACAGAGCTCTGGAAACACCATATATTTT.

In its sample, this clone was seen once. The V and J genes are TRBV13 and TRBJ2-7, with 7 bases that match TRBD1. Trimming cost V 1 base and J 2 bases; bases outside gene matches: 5. The CDR3 consists of 15 residues. The germline gives CDR1 PRHDT, CDR2 FYEKMQ (reference sequence). CDR3 coding DNA: TGTGCCAGCAGCTTAGCTTCCCAGGGGGCCTACGAGCAGTACTTC. This codes for CASSLASQGAYEQYF.

There are a few counts of this clone. The J gene is TRBJ2-7, the V gene TRBV4-1; D possibly corresponds to TRBD2 (5 bases). Looked up from germline, CDR1 is MGHRA and CDR2 is YSYEKL. CDR3 length: 16 residues. The V end was cut by 4 bases, the J end by 1 base, with 17 bases between. CDR3 nucleotides: TGCGCCAGCAGCCTCAGTAATCAGCGGTCTTCCTACGAGCAGTACTTC. Residues: CASSLSNQRSSYEQYF.

J is TRBJ1-2 and V is TRBV7-9; 9 nucleotides line up with TRBD1. J was trimmed by 6 bases and V by 5 bases; bases with no gene match: 10. The CDR3 has 15 amino acids. Germline lookup yields CDR1 SEHNR and CDR2 FQNEAQ (reference sequence). The CDR3 protein is CASSQLTGGLDGYTF. In nucleotides, the CDR3 is TGTGCCAGCAGCCAACTAACAGGGGGCTTGGATGGCTACACCTTC.

The rearrangement links TRBV5-6 to TRBJ2-1; 14 bases map to TRBD2. The length of the CDR3 is 16 residues. V lost 0 bases and J lost 8; bases outside the gene matches: 4. Germline-derived CDR1 and CDR2 are SGHDT and YYEEEE. The CDR3 DNA follows: TGTGCCAGCAGCTTGGGACTAGCGGGAGGGCCAGATGAGCAGTTCTTC. This encodes CASSLGLAGGPDEQFF.

This chain uses TRBV18 with TRBJ1-1, with D tentatively TRBD1 (5 bases). Germline V gene data show CDR1 as KGHSH and CDR2 as LQKENI. V was trimmed by 1 base and J by 1 base, leaving 10 bases between them. CDR3 length equals 15 residues. CDR3 sequence: CASSPRGETNTEAFF. CDR3 in DNA: TGTGCCAGCTCACCACGGGGGGAGACGAACACTGAAGCTTTCTTT. Full variable domain (remainder filled in from reference TRBV18 and TRBJ1-1): NAGVMQNPRHLVRRRGQEARLRCSPMKGHSHVYWYRQLPEEGLKFMVYLQKENIIDESGMPKERFSAEFPKEGPSILRIQQVVRGDSAAYFCASSPRGETNTEAFFGQGTRLTVV.

This rearrangement joins TRBV6-5 to TRBJ1-3, with no clear D. CDR3 size: 16 residues. V was shortened by 0 bases and J by 3 bases, with 12 bases between the two germline ends. Germline V CDR1 and CDR2: MNHEY, SVGAGI. The CDR3 loop is CASSYSSKVIGNTIYF. CDR3 DNA sequence: TGTGCCAGCAGTTACTCGAGTAAAGTCATTGGAAACACCATATATTTT.

With regard to this clone: The same CDR3 is also encoded by other DNA sequences in this sample. The chain is built from TRBV30 and TRBJ2-3, with D perhaps matching TRBD2 (6 bases). The CDR3 loop spans 14 amino acids. From germline, CDR1 is GTSNPN and CDR2 SVGIG (reference sequence). The V gene lost 0 bases and the J gene lost 0 bases, with 7 bases spanning the gap. The CDR3 DNA reads as TGTGCCTGGAGTGTGGGAGGCAGCACAGATACGCAGTATTTT. This codes for CAWSVGGSTDTQYF.

V and J are TRBV30 and TRBJ2-7; 7 bases are shared with TRBD1. The CDR3 sequence is 15 residues long. Germline CDR1 GTSNPN, CDR2 SVGIG (reference sequence). Trimming cost V 1 base and J 3 bases; bases outside gene matches: 9. In nucleotides, the CDR3 is TGTGCCTGGAGTGGCGAGGGGGCTCTTGTCTACGAGCAGTACTTC. As protein: CAWSGEGALVYEQYF.

The V call is TRBV11-3, the J call TRBJ2-7; TRBD2 matches 9 bases. Germline V gene sequence: CDR1 SGHNT, CDR2 YENEEA. This CDR3 comprises 15 residues. J lost 3 bases, V lost 0 bases, and 3 bases had no gene match. The CDR3 here is CASSLDGTSLYEQYF. For the CDR3, the DNA is TGTGCCAGCAGCTTAGATGGGACTAGCCTCTACGAGCAGTACTTC. Filled out from reference TRBV11-3 and TRBJ2-7, the complete variable domain reads EAGVVQSPRYKIIEKKQPVAFWCNPISGHNTLYWYLQNLGQGPELLIRYENEEAVDDSQLPKDRFSAERLKGVDSTLKIQPAELGDSAVYLCASSLDGTSLYEQYFGPGTRLTVT.

The chain carries TRBV4-1 and TRBJ1-1; 8 positions agree with TRBD1. The V gene end was trimmed by 4 bases and the J gene end by 6 bases; junction bases not matched to a gene: 13. Germline V CDR1 and CDR2: MGHRA, YSYEKL. The CDR3 has 16 amino acids. The CDR3 bases are TGCGCCAGCAGCCGGACAGGGCAGGGTCCGAATTCTGAAGCTTTCTTT. Residues: CASSRTGQGPNSEAFF.

A remark on this clone: Other DNA sequences in this sample translate to the same CDR3. The chain is built from TRBV5-1 and TRBJ1-2, with 7 bases lining up with TRBD1. The CDR3 is 12 amino acids. Germline V gene lookup returns CDR1 SGHRS and CDR2 YFSETQ. Germline trimming cut 4 bases from V and 4 bases from J; bases unmatched to any gene: 1. The chain's CDR3 is CASSRDSYGYTF. The CDR3 nucleotides read TGCGCCAGCAGCAGGGACAGCTATGGCTACACCTTC.

The sample holds one count of this clone. The chain combines TRBV6-5 with TRBJ2-5, with D possibly being TRBD1 (5 bases). The CDR3 contains 16 residues. From germline, CDR1 is MNHEY and CDR2 SVGAGI. Trimming removed 2 bases from V and 5 bases from J, with 18 bases in between. The CDR3 DNA sequence: TGTGCCAGCAGTTACGGCCCCAAGGGGCTCGGGGAGACCCAGTACTTC. Amino acids: CASSYGPKGLGETQYF.

The chain has TRBV19 and TRBJ2-7; 7 nucleotides match TRBD1. With 2 bases clipped from V and 5 bases from J, the junction kept 9 bases outside the gene matches. This CDR3 region has 15 residues. Per germline, CDR1 LNHDA and CDR2 SQIVND (reference sequence). The CDR3 protein is CASSIYWDSPNEQYF. The CDR3 nucleotides read TGTGCCAGTAGTATATATTGGGACAGCCCCAACGAGCAGTACTTC.

The rearrangement links TRBV4-1 to TRBJ2-1, with 9 bases identical to TRBD1. The length of the CDR3 is 16 residues. Trimming took 1 base from V and 7 from J; bases not matched to a gene: 8. Germline V gene data show CDR1 as MGHRA and CDR2 as YSYEKL. CDR3 region: CASSQAPPGTGNEQFF. In DNA form, the CDR3 reads TGCGCCAGCAGCCAAGCCCCACCCGGGACAGGGAATGAGCAGTTCTTC.

CDR3 DNA: TGCGCCAGCACCCTCTTTCGAACAGGGGGCTCAGAGACCCAGTACTTC. Its protein is CASTLFRTGGSETQYF. The V call is TRBV5-1, the J call TRBJ2-5; 9 nucleotides align to TRBD1. The CDR3 has 16 residues. The J segment lost 4 bases and the V segment lost 6 bases, leaving 13 bases of the junction unmatched. Germline values: CDR1 SGHRS, CDR2 YFSETQ.

The rearrangement joins TRBV3-1 (or the pseudogene TRBV3-2) to TRBJ2-3; D gene unclear. The germline V gene has CDR1 LGHDT and CDR2 YNNKEL (reference sequence). Trimming shortened V by 1 base and J by 2 bases, and 7 bases separated the two germline ends. This CDR3 has 14 amino acids. This CDR3 is CASSQATNTDTQYF. CDR3 sequence (DNA): TGTGCCAGCAGCCAAGCCACAAACACAGATACGCAGTATTTT.

This rearrangement joins TRBV7-9 to TRBJ1-3; D is uncertain. The length of the CDR3 is 15 residues. V lost 6 bases to trimming and J lost 0 bases, with 12 bases between them. The germline V gene encodes CDR1 SEHNR and CDR2 FQNEAQ (reference sequence). CDR3 coding DNA: TGTGCCAGCAGGACGAGGAAGAACTCTGGAAACACCATATATTTT. Its translation is CASRTRKNSGNTIYF.

This chain links TRBV27 with TRBJ1-4; no definite D call. Germline-derived CDR1 and CDR2 are MNHEY and SMNVEV (reference sequence). This CDR3 is 12 amino acids long. Trimming pared 4 bases from V and 4 bases from J, leaving 4 bases between. The CDR3 sequence is CASSSFNEKLFF. The CDR3, as DNA: TGTGCCAGCAGTTCATTTAATGAAAAACTGTTTTTT.

This rearrangement joins TRBV5-6 to TRBJ2-5, with D possibly being TRBD1 (5 bases). V lost 1 base and J lost 4, with 11 bases in between. Germline-derived CDR1 and CDR2 are SGHDT and YYEEEE. This CDR3 is 14 amino acids long. CDR3 nucleotides: TGTGCCAGCAGCTTGTTAGGCCAGGGAGAGACCCAGTACTTC. It specifies CASSLLGQGETQYF.